This T cell receptor (beta chain) was obtained from a study of spatial heterogeneity in lung cancer. General study results and limits: Counts that tracked tumor mutation counts were those of expanded intratumoral alpha and beta TCRs.

CDR1 and CDR2 (germline): MGHRA, YSYEKL. After removal of 1 base from V and 3 bases from J, the junction contained 15 bases not matched to a gene. The length of the CDR3 is 18 residues. The time point was: sample taken at primary tumor resection. TCRdb independently ran MiXCR on the 5' RACE reads; one entry per CDR3 protein. The profile shows under 3,000 distinct CDR3 sequences, less than 20% of them singletons. This clonotype was detected many times. The antigen is not known. The sequencing used lung tumor tissue, collected at surgery. The sequence came from a female donor with early-stage non-small cell lung cancer. V and J are TRBV4-1 and TRBJ2-7; 7 positions agree with TRBD2. This CDR3 reads CASSQGIREASRYYEQYF. The CDR3 bases are TGCGCCAGCAGCCAAGGAATTCGGGAGGCCTCTCGATACTACGAGCAGTACTTC.